The rows below give T cell receptor beta chains drawn from one sample of a study of beta chain features in type 1 diabetes. This table comes from immunoSEQ multiplex PCR, and its TCRdb copy is limited to in-frame clones, with some not included. The repertoire holds around 710,000 clones, 9.5% to 15% seen once, with around 0.12% in the top ten. Sequenced input: naive CD4+ T cells from blood. These receptor sequences come from a man younger than 45 with type 1 diabetes. Each CDR3 is given with its conserved first and last residue. D genes are given only for firm matches. Size is omitted from some rows. Given values are once, few, many or a class for expanded clones.

clone_size: NA; j_call: TRBJ1-1; d_call: NA; v_call: TRBV5-1; cdr3_nt: TGCGCCAGCAGCCTAGCAAGGACCTGGAACACTGAAGCTTTCTTT; cdr3_aa: CASSLARTWNTEAFF
clone_size: few; j_call: TRBJ2-7; d_call: TRBD1; v_call: TRBV7-2; cdr3_nt: TGTGCCAGCAGCCACCCGGGACAGGGTAGATACGAGCAGTACTTC; cdr3_aa: CASSHPGQGRYEQYF
clone_size: NA; j_call: TRBJ2-5; d_call: NA; v_call: TRBV7-8; cdr3_nt: TGTGCCAGCAGCGCGGGATCGAGCCAAGAGACCCAGTACTTC; cdr3_aa: CASSAGSSQETQYF
clone_size: NA; j_call: TRBJ2-7; d_call: TRBD1; v_call: TRBV19; cdr3_nt: TGTGCCAGTAGCTTACAGGGGCTCCACGAGCAGTACTTC; cdr3_aa: CASSLQGLHEQYF
clone_size: NA; j_call: TRBJ2-5; d_call: TRBD1; v_call: TRBV4-3; cdr3_nt: TGCGCCAGCAGCCGGGGAAGGGGGCGCAGAGAGACCCAGTACTTC; cdr3_aa: CASSRGRGRRETQYF
clone_size: few; j_call: TRBJ2-5; d_call: NA; v_call: TRBV9; cdr3_nt: TGTGCCAGCAGCGTAACACCAAGGGGGGACCAAGAGACCCAGTACTTC; cdr3_aa: CASSVTPRGDQETQYF
clone_size: NA; j_call: TRBJ1-2; d_call: NA; v_call: TRBV14; cdr3_nt: TGTGCCAGCAGCCCGCGGAGCGGGGATGGCTACACCTTC; cdr3_aa: CASSPRSGDGYTF
clone_size: few; j_call: TRBJ1-1; d_call: NA; v_call: TRBV7-2; cdr3_nt: TGTGCCAGCAGCGTAACAGAGGGGGGGAACACTGAAGCTTTCTTT; cdr3_aa: CASSVTEGGNTEAFF
clone_size: NA; j_call: TRBJ2-6; d_call: NA; v_call: TRBV19; cdr3_nt: TGTGCCAGTAGCCAAGAGAGCTCTGGGGCCAACGTCCTGACTTTC; cdr3_aa: CASSQESSGANVLTF
clone_size: few; j_call: TRBJ2-7; d_call: NA; v_call: TRBV15; cdr3_nt: TGTGCCACCAGCAGAGATGGCAGGGGTTCCTACGAGCAGTACTTC; cdr3_aa: CATSRDGRGSYEQYF
clone_size: NA; j_call: TRBJ2-5; d_call: NA; v_call: TRBV9; cdr3_nt: TGTGCCAGCAGCGGTGGAGGGCAAGAGACCCAGTACTTC; cdr3_aa: CASSGGGQETQYF
clone_size: few; j_call: TRBJ1-2; d_call: NA; v_call: TRBV4-2; cdr3_nt: TGTGCCAGCGGATGGGACGTGAACTATGGCTACACCTTC; cdr3_aa: CASGWDVNYGYTF
clone_size: few; j_call: TRBJ1-1; d_call: NA; v_call: TRBV5-4; cdr3_nt: TGTGCCAGCAGCTTTGTTCTGGGGATCGGCGGTAGCACTGAAGCTTTCTTT; cdr3_aa: CASSFVLGIGGSTEAFF
clone_size: NA; j_call: TRBJ2-3; d_call: NA; v_call: TRBV20-1; cdr3_nt: TGCAGTGCGCGTGCCGATACGCAGTATTTT; cdr3_aa: CSARADTQYF
clone_size: few; j_call: TRBJ1-2; d_call: TRBD1; v_call: TRBV11-2; cdr3_nt: TGTGCCAGCAGCTCCCCTCAAGGGGGCTACTATGGCTACACCTTC; cdr3_aa: CASSSPQGGYYGYTF
clone_size: few; j_call: TRBJ1-2; d_call: NA; v_call: TRBV11-2; cdr3_nt: TGTGCCAGCAGCCCCCCGGGTAACGTCTATGGCTACACCTTC; cdr3_aa: CASSPPGNVYGYTF
clone_size: few; j_call: TRBJ2-1; d_call: NA; v_call: TRBV10-3; cdr3_nt: TGTGCCATCAGTGAGTCACGAGACCCCAATGAGCAGTTCTTC; cdr3_aa: CAISESRDPNEQFF
clone_size: few; j_call: TRBJ1-1; d_call: TRBD1; v_call: TRBV6-6; cdr3_nt: TGTGCCAGCAGTTCCGGGACAGGGACTCATAACACTGAAGCTTTCTTT; cdr3_aa: CASSSGTGTHNTEAFF
clone_size: NA; j_call: TRBJ2-7; d_call: NA; v_call: TRBV2; cdr3_nt: TGTGCCAGCAGTAAAGGGTACGAGCAGTACTTC; cdr3_aa: CASSKGYEQYF
clone_size: few; j_call: TRBJ1-2; d_call: NA; v_call: TRBV30; cdr3_nt: TGTGCCTGGAGTGTCCGTCAGGGCTATGGCTACACCTTC; cdr3_aa: CAWSVRQGYGYTF
clone_size: NA; j_call: TRBJ2-5; d_call: TRBD1; v_call: TRBV29-1; cdr3_nt: TGCAGCGCCACCACCTGGGGAGTCGGGACAGGGGAAGAGACCCAGTACTTC; cdr3_aa: CSATTWGVGTGEETQYF
clone_size: NA; j_call: TRBJ2-7; d_call: TRBD2; v_call: TRBV29-1; cdr3_nt: TGCAGCGTTCCCCCCAGCGGGGAATACGAGCAGTACTTC; cdr3_aa: CSVPPSGEYEQYF
clone_size: NA; j_call: TRBJ2-3; d_call: TRBD1; v_call: TRBV10-3; cdr3_nt: TGTGCCATCAGAGACAGGGATGATACGCAGTATTTT; cdr3_aa: CAIRDRDDTQYF
clone_size: few; j_call: TRBJ2-7; d_call: TRBD1; v_call: TRBV7-2; cdr3_nt: TGTGCCAGCAGCCCCACCTCGGGACAGTCCTCCTACGAGCAGTACTTC; cdr3_aa: CASSPTSGQSSYEQYF
clone_size: few; j_call: TRBJ2-2; d_call: NA; v_call: TRBV27; cdr3_nt: TGTGCCAGCAGACCGACAGTTACCGGGGAGCTGTTTTTT; cdr3_aa: CASRPTVTGELFF
clone_size: NA; j_call: TRBJ1-2; d_call: NA; v_call: TRBV9; cdr3_nt: TGTGCCAGCAGCGTAAGTCGGGGGGCTGGTGGCTACACCTTC; cdr3_aa: CASSVSRGAGGYTF